This TCR beta chain was sequenced for a study of blood T cell repertoires in COVID-19 (dated by TCRdb to the early 2020s). Study-level background: Collaborator samples came from the United States, Italy and Spain and covered acute and convalescent phases of COVID-19. The material from the prospective study consisted of cDNA or gDNA derived from T cells, B-cell-depleted T cells, or PBMCs. The dataset comprised deeply sampled blood TCRbeta repertoires from subjects exposed to, actively infected with, or recovered from COVID-19. The repertoires were released in a freely available public database meant as a resource for research on the immune response to SARS-CoV-2. The samples were drawn from the first 160 participants of the ongoing ImmuneRACE study and from 1,254 subjects provided by 6 global collaborators. A de-identified subject ID, COVID-19 status, age in years and sex were almost always included in the sample metadata. Where available, HLA class I and class II types were taken from metadata supplied by the sample provider and were not determined by assay-based typing.

The germline V gene yields LGHNA for CDR1 and YSLEER for CDR2. The germline ends are 14 bases apart after V is trimmed by 4 bases and J by 3 bases. The CDR3 runs 15 residues from the cysteine to the phenylalanine. The only DNA kept is the CDR3, 45 bases in frame from the first base. Results and caveats for the whole study, not just this receptor: The amount of clinical and demographic metadata varied by source and participant and was provided uncurated.

This clone was detected only a few times. The specificity of this receptor is unknown. Per-base quality was not reported, and no clone a single base away is much larger than it. The immunoSEQ Assay, a bias-controlled multiplex PCR, was used to amplify TCRbeta CDR3 regions from genomic DNA. The authors processed their data as follows. The number of nucleated cells in each sample was estimated by amplification of reference gene primers within the assay. To quantify the absolute abundance of each unique TCRbeta CDR3 rearrangement, sequence reads were collapsed and filtered. For each sample, productive Simpson clonality was calculated by taking the square root of Simpson's diversity index across productive rearrangements. TCRdb stores this immuneACCESS table with in-frame sequences only. Part of the clones is absent; in the studies checked, under half of the shortfall reflects unresolved V genes, and no reason is known for the rest. The D gene and trimming were derived from the DNA, and the V and J assignments and clone size from that table. The sample contains some 150,000 clones, roughly 77% of them found a single time. The biggest ten clones account for just under 5% of the sample.

At one collaborating source in Seattle, patients were enrolled during active infection and were followed longitudinally through the course of disease. Collaborating institutions collected whole blood in K2EDTA tubes following their own protocols. For TCRbeta analysis, collaborator samples were shipped as frozen whole blood, as isolated PBMCs, or as DNA extracted from either sample type. The sequence joins TRBV4-3 to TRBJ2-3; TRBD1 is a weak D gene call, 6 bases matching. Input material: peripheral blood. The origin of this receptor is a woman aged 70-85 years with COVID-19, enrolled during active disease. The CDR3 protein: CASSPQGLGTDTQYF. The DNA reads TGCGCCAGCAGCCCTCAGGGGCTAGGAACAGATACGCAGTATTTT.